This record concerns one TCR beta chain sequence. Germline CDR1 and CDR2: SGHDT and YYEEEE. Trimming shortened V by 1 base and J by 1 base, and 9 bases separated the two germline ends. The CDR3 has 15 amino acids. The entry originates in a study of blood T cell repertoires in COVID-19. Study processing details: Amplified reference gene primers provided the basis for estimating nucleated cell counts. Measured with immunoSEQ multiplex PCR; TCRdb has only the in-frame clones, and not every one. D and trimming come from the DNA, and the V and J calls and clone size come from that table. The data show 250,000 to 350,000 clones, approximately 90% seen once.

The TCR was taken from a man between 18 and 35 years old with active or convalescent COVID-19. J is TRBJ1-3 and V is TRBV5-6, with unresolved D. The sample consisted of peripheral blood. The CDR3 region has the DNA TGTGCCAGCAGCTTGACCGGAGTTTCTGGAAACACCATATATTTT. This codes for CASSLTGVSGNTIYF.